The rows below give T cell receptor beta chains drawn from one sample of a study of blood T cell repertoires in COVID-19. TCRdb keeps only in-frame clones here, not all; method: immunoSEQ multiplex PCR. Among about 210,000 clones listed, approximately 85% were seen once. The specimen sequenced was peripheral blood. Receptors were obtained from a woman in her 70s with COVID-19, enrolled during active disease. Both conserved end residues are part of each CDR3. Each record gives: CDR3 length, V gene, J gene, CDR3 protein.

14	TRBV3-1/TRBV3-2	TRBJ1-5	CASSVGQGSQPQHF
14	TRBV7-2	TRBJ1-3	CASSPAGPGDTIYF
11	TRBV28	TRBJ1-1	CASFMNTEAFF
13	TRBV19	TRBJ2-3	CASSIRGTDTQYF
15	TRBV19	TRBJ2-7	CASSILRGPSYEQYF
14	TRBV9	TRBJ1-1	CASSARGIDTEAFF
18	TRBV7-6	TRBJ2-2	CASSLYQLAGGQSGELFF
21	TRBV19	TRBJ2-1	CASSIPPWTSGRSTPYNEQFF
15	TRBV27	TRBJ1-6	CASSQQGISNSPLHF
14	TRBV6-5	TRBJ2-6	CASSTYSGANVLTF
15	TRBV9	TRBJ2-3	CASSVRQGRTDTQYF
14	TRBV19	TRBJ1-4	CASSIGGLNEKLFF
15	TRBV20-1	TRBJ1-2	CSASCREGQNYGYTF
13	TRBV5-6	TRBJ2-7	CASSSKGGYEQYF
18	TRBV10-3	TRBJ1-1	CAIRITGRRQSGDTEAFF
12	TRBV3-1/TRBV3-2	TRBJ1-2	CASRSGGYGYTF
11	TRBV18	TRBJ2-7	CASSELDEQYF
17	TRBV7-2	TRBJ2-1	CASSFGLAESFYNEQFF
17	TRBV2	TRBJ2-6	CASSGEAPFSGANVLTF
14	TRBV24-1	TRBJ1-2	CATSEEGRGYGYTF
13	TRBV24-1	TRBJ1-5	CAIGVSGNQPQHF
14	TRBV7-2	TRBJ1-1	CASSSSTGHTEAFF
12	TRBV12-3/TRBV12-4	TRBJ1-1	CASREQGADAFF
17	TRBV7-7	TRBJ1-3	CASINTGTASSGNTIYF
14	TRBV29-1	TRBJ2-7	CSVARGRGEHEQYF
18	TRBV2	TRBJ2-1	CASSGGLAGGRYYNEQFF
15	TRBV11-3	TRBJ2-1	CASSPGTSGLNEQFF
15	TRBV19	TRBJ2-7	CASSNRDRGSDEQYF
16	TRBV5-1	TRBJ2-7	CASSSGLAGEVGEQYF
15	TRBV3-1/TRBV3-2	TRBJ1-1	CASSQWGGMNTEAFF
14	TRBV4-2	TRBJ2-3	CASSQDLVVSTQYF
15	TRBV4-3	TRBJ2-7	CASSPLAGGAYEQYF
14	TRBV15	TRBJ2-2	CATSRNRNTGELFF
15	TRBV7-9	TRBJ1-1	CASSTYREVDTEAFF
13	TRBV19	TRBJ1-4	CASTDRANEKLFF
16	TRBV6-6	TRBJ1-2	CASSRQGALSSYGYTF
13	TRBV4-3	TRBJ1-1	CASSQQQGIYVFF